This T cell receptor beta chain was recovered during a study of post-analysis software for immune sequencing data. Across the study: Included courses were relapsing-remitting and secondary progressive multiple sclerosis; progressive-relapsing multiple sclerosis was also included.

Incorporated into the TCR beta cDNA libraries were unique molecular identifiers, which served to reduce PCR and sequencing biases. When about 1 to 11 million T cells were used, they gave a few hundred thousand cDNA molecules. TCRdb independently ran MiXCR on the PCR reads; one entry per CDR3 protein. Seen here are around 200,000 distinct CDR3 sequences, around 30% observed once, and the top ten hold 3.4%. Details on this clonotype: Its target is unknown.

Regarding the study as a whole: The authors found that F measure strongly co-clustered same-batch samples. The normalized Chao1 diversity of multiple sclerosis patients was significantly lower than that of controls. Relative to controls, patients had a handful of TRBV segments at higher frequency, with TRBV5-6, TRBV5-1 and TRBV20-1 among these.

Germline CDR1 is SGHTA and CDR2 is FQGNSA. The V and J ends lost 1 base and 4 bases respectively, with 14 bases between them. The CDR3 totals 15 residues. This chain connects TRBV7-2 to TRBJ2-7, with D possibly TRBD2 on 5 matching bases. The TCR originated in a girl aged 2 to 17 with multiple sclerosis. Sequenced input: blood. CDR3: CASSLEAAGFYEQYF. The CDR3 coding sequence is TGTGCCAGCAGCTTAGAGGCGGCGGGCTTTTACGAGCAGTACTTC.